This TCR beta chain was captured by sequencing in a study of T cell responses to AZD1222 COVID-19 vaccine. General study findings and limits: Targets within unmutated variant regions were reportedly found for nearly half of spike-specific TCRs. The span of vaccine-associated CD4 TCRs extended across spike, with dominance at 160-218 and 743-854. There were repertoire samples only from the period after the peak T cell response. Once two AZD1222 doses were given, Spike-specific TCR breadth and depth went up.

With regard to this clone: Antigen: not known.

Sequenced by immunoSEQ multiplex PCR; TCRdb stores in-frame clones only, minus some. The repertoire holds 100,000 or so clones, with roughly 90% as singletons. The specimen was peripheral blood, collected on day 0 of AZD1222 vaccination. This clonotype was obtained from an adult in good health.

The CDR3 region is CASSPGAGLAGTYEQYF. CDR3 nucleotides: TGTGCCAGCAGCCCAGGGGCCGGACTAGCGGGAACCTACGAGCAGTACTTC. The V and J genes are TRBV5-4 and TRBJ2-7; 12 nucleotides align to TRBD2. The V gene's germline CDR1 is SGHNT and CDR2 YYREEE (reference sequence). CDR3 size: 17 residues. Losses at the gene ends were 4 bases for V and 2 bases for J; bases not matched to a gene: 10.